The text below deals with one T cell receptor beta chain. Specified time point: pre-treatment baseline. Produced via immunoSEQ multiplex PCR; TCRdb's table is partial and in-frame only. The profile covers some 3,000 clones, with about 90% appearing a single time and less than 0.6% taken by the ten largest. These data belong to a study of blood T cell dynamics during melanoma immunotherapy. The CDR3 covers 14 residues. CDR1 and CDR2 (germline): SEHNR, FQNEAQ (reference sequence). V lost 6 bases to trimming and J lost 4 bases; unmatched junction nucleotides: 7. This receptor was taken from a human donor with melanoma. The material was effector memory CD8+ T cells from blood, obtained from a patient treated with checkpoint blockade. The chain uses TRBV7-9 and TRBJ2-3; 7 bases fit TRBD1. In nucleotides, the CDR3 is TGTGCCAGCAGTCGACAGGGTACAGCAGATACGCAGTATTTT. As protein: CASSRQGTADTQYF.